This T cell receptor (beta chain) was captured in a study of low-dose radiotherapy and immunotherapy resistance in tumors. V was clipped by 5 bases and J by 8 bases; unmatched bases: 8. Germline lookup yields CDR1 LNHDA and CDR2 SQIVND (reference sequence). The CDR3 is 13 amino acids. Time point given: after trial treatment. Treatment specified: LDRT plus nivolumab, ipilimumab, low-dose cyclophosphamide and aspirin (RACIN trial). cDNA synthesis used a TRAV/TRBV-specific primer set for both chains. TCRs were amplified for 20 to 25 PCR cycles with a constant-region primer and V-primer adapter. In vitro transcription served to amplify the isolated mRNA. TCRdb analysed the reads with MiXCR anew, one entry per CDR3 protein. The profile shows approximately 91,000 distinct CDR3 sequences, under 25% of them singletons. At least ten counts were recorded for this clonotype.

The starting material was PBMCs, obtained after low-dose radiotherapy plus immunotherapy. The chain combines TRBV19 with TRBJ1-2, with TRBD1 identical over 7 bases. The sequence came from a female donor with ovarian cancer. The CDR3 loop reads CASSERQGRGYTF. Written as DNA, the CDR3 is TGTGCCAGTAGTGAAAGACAGGGTAGAGGCTACACCTTC.